Presented here are 21 T cell receptor beta chains from one specimen sequenced in a study of T cells in Graves' hyperthyroidism and ophthalmopathy. The investigators amplified TCR beta CDR3 regions from RNA transcripts. Using the HTBI primer set, a first-round RT-PCR was run on the TCR CDR3. TCRdb re-derived calls from the multiplex PCR reads in MiXCR, one entry per CDR3 protein. The sample includes 96,000 or so distinct CDR3 sequences, just over 50% of them seen just once. The specimen sequenced was blood. The receptors were sampled from a woman aged 35 to 49 with Graves' hyperthyroidism.

This chain joins TRBV15 and TRBJ2-2; D tentatively reads TRBD1 or TRBD2 (6 bases each). V was trimmed by 2 bases and J by 7 bases, leaving 11 bases between them. The length of the CDR3 is 14 residues. Germline CDR1 reads LNHNV; CDR2 reads YYDKDF (reference sequence). This CDR3 is CATSRPRGHGELFF. In DNA, the CDR3 is TGTGCCACCAGCAGACCTCGGGGGCACGGGGAGCTGTTTTTT.

This clonotype was observed a few times. The V call is TRBV7-2, the J call TRBJ2-5; 10 bases agree with TRBD2. V was clipped by 4 bases and J by 5 bases; unmatched bases: 10. The germline CDR1 and CDR2 sequences are SGHTA and FQGNSA. The CDR3 consists of 16 residues. For the CDR3, the DNA is TGTGCCAGCAGCTCATTAGCGGGAGGCCCGGGGGAGACCCAGTACTTC. Its translation is CASSSLAGGPGETQYF.

The genes are TRBV2 and TRBJ2-7; TRBD1 matches at 7 bases. From germline, CDR1 is SNHLY and CDR2 FYNNEI. The CDR3 has 13 residues. V lost 4 bases, J lost 4 bases, and 4 bases stayed unmatched. This chain's CDR3 is CASSAYRGYEQYF. The CDR3 DNA reads TGTGCCAGCAGTGCATACAGGGGTTACGAGCAGTACTTC.

This clonotype was observed at least ten times. The chain employs TRBV5-1 and TRBJ2-5; D remains ambiguous. The CDR3 is 13 residues long. The V end lost 5 bases, the J end lost 1 base, and 9 bases lay between the germline ends. In germline, CDR1 is SGHRS, CDR2 YFSETQ. The CDR3 DNA sequence: TGCGCCAGCAGTTTACCACCCCAAGAGACCCAGTACTTC. Translating it yields CASSLPPQETQYF. Full variable domain (outside the CDR3, taken from reference TRBV5-1 and TRBJ2-5): KAGVTQTPRYLIKTRGQQVTLSCSPISGHRSVSWYQQTPGQGLQFLFEYFSETQRNKGNFPGRFSGRQFSNSRSEMNVSTLELGDSALYLCASSLPPQETQYFGPGTRLLVL.

The chain has TRBV29-1 and TRBJ2-2, with D perhaps TRBD1 (5 bases). Germline CDR1 SQVTM, CDR2 ANQGSEA. Trimming took 7 bases from V and 11 from J, leaving 20 bases between them. CDR3 length equals 13 residues. The CDR3 DNA is TGCAGCGCCCAAAACGACAGACTCTACGAGCTGTTTTTT. Protein product: CSAQNDRLYELFF.

In regard to this clonotype: A read error may explain this, as a much larger clone is one base away. The missing conserved phenylalanine or tryptophan at the end of this CDR3 makes a read error likely. The chain couples TRBV5-4 to TRBJ1-2, with 9 bases matching TRBD1. After removal of 6 bases from V and 2 bases from J, the junction contained 5 bases not matched to a gene. Germline assignment: CDR1 SGHNT and CDR2 YYREEE (reference sequence). The CDR3 has 14 residues. The CDR3 DNA sequence: TGTGCCAGCACCTCCGGGACAGGGAACTATGGCTACACCTAC. As protein: CASTSGTGNYGYTY.

Comment on this clonotype: One base away lies a much larger clone, so this may be a sequencing read error. The J gene is TRBJ1-3, the V gene TRBV19; the match to TRBD1 covers 9 bases. Germline loops: CDR1 LNHDA, CDR2 SQIVND (reference sequence). This CDR3 contains 15 residues. With V trimmed by 6 bases and J by 7 bases, 10 bases remained unmatched. CDR3 in amino acids: CASSPAGTGLNTIYF. CDR3 sequence (DNA): TGTGCCAGTAGCCCGGCCGGGACAGGGCTCAACACCATATATTTT.

This clonotype was seen repeatedly, ten times or more. The chain couples TRBV10-3 to TRBJ2-7, with D unresolved. CDR3 size: 12 residues. V gave up 2 bases and J gave up 9 bases, with 11 bases separating them. Germline V gene data show CDR1 as ENHRY and CDR2 as SYGVKD. CDR3 sequence (DNA): TGTGCCATCAGTGAGAGTCTATCTTGGCAGTACTTC. Translated, it gives CAISESLSWQYF.

This clonotype was counted many times. V is TRBV20-1 and J is TRBJ2-2, with D possibly called TRBD1 or TRBD2 (5 bases each). CDR1 is DFQATT, CDR2 SNEGSKA, per germline (reference sequence). The CDR3 extends over 14 amino acids. V shed 6 bases and J shed 2 bases, with 13 bases lying between them. The CDR3 reads CSATGTLNTGELFF. CDR3 DNA: TGCAGTGCAACCGGGACCTTAAACACCGGGGAGCTGTTTTTT.

With respect to this clonotype: Mismatch with germline at one junction end may stem from a read error. This chain joins TRBV15 and TRBJ2-6; tentative D call: TRBD1 (6 bases). The CDR3 is made up of 14 amino acids. The germline V gene encodes CDR1 LNHNV and CDR2 YYDKDF (reference sequence). CDR3 nucleotide sequence: TGTGCCACCAGCAGCGGCTCAGGGGTCAACGTCCTGACTTTC. As protein: CATSSGSGVNVLTF.

Within the sample, this clonotype is medium-sized (0.01 to 0.1%). V usage is TRBV10-3 and J usage is TRBJ2-7; TRBD1 is a possible D gene (6 bases). The CDR3 runs 14 residues. Germline-derived CDR1 and CDR2 are ENHRY and SYGVKD. Trimming cost V 3 bases and J 6 bases, with 15 bases left between them. CDR3 loop: CAISESGAPGEQYF. CDR3 DNA sequence: TGTGCCATCAGTGAATCAGGGGCGCCCGGCGAGCAGTACTTC.

This clonotype was counted a few times. The chain employs TRBV2 and TRBJ1-4, with D possibly matching TRBD1 (5 bases). CDR1 is SNHLY, CDR2 FYNNEI, per germline. The CDR3 consists of 16 residues. The V and J ends lost 5 bases and 3 bases respectively, with 16 bases between them. The CDR3 spells CASSLSFGGANEKLFF. The DNA of the CDR3 is TGTGCCAGCAGTTTATCATTTGGGGGTGCTAATGAAAAACTGTTTTTT.

This chain links TRBV15 with TRBJ1-2, with 8 bases lining up with TRBD1. V shed 0 bases, J shed 8 bases, and the junction held 2 bases outside the gene matches. The CDR3 is made up of 13 amino acids. From germline, CDR1 is LNHNV and CDR2 YYDKDF (reference sequence). CDR3 in amino acids: CATSRDRDRGYTF. As DNA, the CDR3 is TGTGCCACCAGCAGAGATAGGGACAGGGGCTACACCTTC.

This clonotype was counted many times. The chain links TRBV5-6 to TRBJ1-1; TRBD1 agrees at 8 bases. Germline-derived CDR1 and CDR2 are SGHDT and YYEEEE. V lost 0 bases and J lost 0; bases outside the gene matches: 4. This CDR3 has 16 amino acids. CDR3 bases: TGTGCCAGCAGCTTGGCCAGGGGGCGGGTGAACACTGAAGCTTTCTTT. This codes for CASSLARGRVNTEAFF.

This clonotype has a count of ten or more. This chain uses TRBV20-1 with TRBJ1-1; weak D call: TRBD1 (5 bases). Germline values: CDR1 DFQATT, CDR2 SNEGSKA (reference sequence). The CDR3 extends over 14 amino acids. With 2 bases removed from V and 0 bases from J, the gap between germline ends came to 10 bases. The CDR3 DNA is TGCAGTGCTAGACCCGGGGGATTGAACACTGAAGCTTTCTTT. It specifies CSARPGGLNTEAFF.

This clonotype was counted ten times or more. DNA for the CDR3: TGTGCCAGCAGTTTAAGGACCCCTGGTAATGAAAAACTGTTTTTT. This sequence encodes CASSLRTPGNEKLFF. The V and J genes are TRBV28 and TRBJ1-4; D uncertain. Trimming removed 2 bases at V and 4 bases at J, with 11 bases between. CDR3 length equals 15 residues. Germline values: CDR1 MDHEN, CDR2 SYDVKM.

The J gene is TRBJ2-7, the V gene TRBV7-3, with 9 positions matching TRBD1. Trimming cost V 8 bases and J 5 bases; bases outside gene matches: 16. Germline V gene lookup returns CDR1 SGHTA and CDR2 FQGTGA. CDR3 length: 16 residues. CDR3 sequence reads: CASSPSGTGTEDEQYF. The CDR3 DNA follows: TGTGCCAGCTCCCCCAGCGGGACAGGGACAGAGGACGAGCAGTACTTC.

The gene calls are TRBV20-1 and TRBJ1-5, with TRBD1 matching 7 bases. This CDR3 has 13 amino acids. Per the germline V gene, CDR1 is DFQATT and CDR2 is SNEGSKA (reference sequence). Trimming took 5 bases from V and 3 from J; bases not matched to a gene: 4. Here the CDR3 DNA reads TGCAGTGCTGAACAGGGGCCCAATCAGCCCCAGCATTTT. It encodes CSAEQGPNQPQHF.

The rearrangement joins TRBV5-1 to TRBJ2-7, with D maybe TRBD1 (7 bases). Germline-derived CDR1 and CDR2 are SGHRS and YFSETQ. The V end was cut by 3 bases, the J end by 6 bases, with 13 bases between. The CDR3 has 13 residues. This CDR3 is CASSSQGGGEQYF. The DNA for the CDR3 is TGCGCCAGCAGCTCGCAGGGGGGAGGCGAGCAGTACTTC. The whole variable domain, remainder taken from reference TRBV5-1 and TRBJ2-7, is KAGVTQTPRYLIKTRGQQVTLSCSPISGHRSVSWYQQTPGQGLQFLFEYFSETQRNKGNFPGRFSGRQFSNSRSEMNVSTLELGDSALYLCASSSQGGGEQYFGPGTRLTVT.

In its sample, this clonotype was seen many times. The chain recombines TRBV2 with TRBJ2-3, with 7 bases identical to TRBD1. J gave up 2 bases and V 0 bases, and 20 bases lay outside the gene matches. The CDR3 is 21 residues long. CDR1 and CDR2 from the germline V gene are SNHLY and FYNNEI. CDR3 sequence: CASSEAHPGRGSFGNTDTQYF. The CDR3 nucleotides read TGTGCCAGCAGTGAAGCGCATCCGGGCAGGGGGAGTTTTGGTAACACAGATACGCAGTATTTT.

This rearrangement joins TRBV25-1 to TRBJ2-7; TRBD2 aligns across 9 bases. With V trimmed by 6 bases and J by 3 bases, 3 bases remained unmatched. The V gene's germline CDR1 is MGHDK and CDR2 SYGVNS. This CDR3 contains 13 residues. CDR3 amino acids: CASRTSGFYEQYF. The CDR3 DNA reads TGTGCCAGCAGGACTAGCGGATTCTACGAGCAGTACTTC.